These 30 T cell receptor beta chains originate from one sample sequenced in a study of Ad26.COV2.S vaccination and SARS-CoV-2 variants. The treatment was: roughly 18 received Ad26.COV2.S at low or high dose, single or two shots; about 5 received placebo; per-sample allocation not given. Day 63 following the first vaccine or placebo injection was when the samples were taken. Using immunoSEQ multiplex PCR, the repertoire was profiled, and TCRdb retains in-frame clones only, with some absent. Of some 370,000 clones detected, roughly four fifths appear once; the ten largest clones hold around 7.4%. The source was peripheral blood, collected in a trial of Ad26.COV2.S vaccine versus placebo. These receptors originate from a person between 18 and 59 years old who received the Ad26.COV2.S COVID-19 vaccine or a placebo.

The CDR3 DNA reads TGTGCCAGCAGCCAATATTATTACAGGGGAGACACTGAAGCTTTCTTT. Translated: CASSQYYYRGDTEAFF. J is TRBJ1-1 and V is TRBV14; TRBD1 matches 7 bases. CDR1 is SGHDN and CDR2 is FVKESK in the germline V gene. V lost 2 bases, J lost 3 bases, and 9 bases stayed unmatched. The CDR3 loop spans 16 amino acids.

This clone has only one observation. The chain carries TRBV13 and TRBJ2-7; 11 bases match TRBD2. CDR1 and CDR2 (germline): PRHDT, FYEKMQ (reference sequence). Trimming removed 2 bases from V and 4 bases from J; junction bases left unmatched: 4. CDR3 size: 15 residues. Written as DNA, the CDR3 is TGTGCCAGCAGCTTAAGCCCTAGCGGGAGGTACGAGCAGTACTTC. It yields the protein CASSLSPSGRYEQYF.

This clone was found once. The chain uses TRBV3-1 (or the pseudogene TRBV3-2) and TRBJ2-5; 7 positions match TRBD2. Germline CDR1 reads LGHDT; CDR2 reads YNNKEL (reference sequence). The CDR3 loop spans 18 amino acids. V lost 1 base, J lost 2 bases, and 13 bases stayed unmatched. Here the CDR3 DNA reads TGTGCCAGCAGCCAAGCCCAGCGGGATGCCTTCCTTCAAGAGACCCAGTACTTC. Translation gives CASSQAQRDAFLQETQYF.

The chain uses TRBV9 and TRBJ2-1; 10 nucleotides line up with TRBD2. With 4 bases clipped from V and 5 bases from J, the junction kept 9 bases outside the gene matches. Germline CDR1 SGDLS, CDR2 YYNGEE. The CDR3 has 16 amino acids. The CDR3 loop reads CASSFRLAGENNEQFF. In DNA, the CDR3 is TGTGCCAGCAGCTTCCGACTAGCGGGTGAGAACAATGAGCAGTTCTTC.

V gene TRBV6-5 combines with J gene TRBJ2-7; 8 bases line up with TRBD2. Looked up from germline, CDR1 is MNHEY and CDR2 is SVGAGI. J gave up 3 bases and V 2 bases, and 3 bases lay outside the gene matches. CDR3 length: 14 residues. The CDR3 sequence is CASSYLAGLYEQYF. CDR3 bases: TGTGCCAGCAGTTACCTAGCGGGTCTCTACGAGCAGTACTTC.

This clone has more than one count but fewer than ten. Within the sample, other DNA sequences also encode this same CDR3. The CDR3 DNA is TGTGCCAGCAGTGAAGGCGATAGCAATCAGCCCCAGCATTTT. This encodes CASSEGDSNQPQHF. The V and J genes are TRBV2 and TRBJ1-5; no reliable D call. The CDR3 runs 14 residues. V lost 1 base to trimming and J lost 0 bases, with 4 bases between them. Germline values: CDR1 SNHLY, CDR2 FYNNEI. Using reference TRBV2 and TRBJ1-5 for the parts outside the CDR3, the full variable domain is EPEVTQTPSHQVTQMGQEVILRCVPISNHLYFYWYRQILGQKVEFLVSFYNNEISEKSEIFDDQFSVERPDGSNFTLKIRSTKLEDSAMYFCASSEGDSNQPQHFGDGTRLSIL.

The chain joins TRBV5-4 to TRBJ2-5, with D possibly being TRBD1 or TRBD2 (5 bases each). Germline values: CDR1 SGHNT, CDR2 YYREEE (reference sequence). The germline V and J ends were trimmed by 4 bases and 3 bases, with 19 bases remaining between them. The CDR3 runs 16 residues. The CDR3 here is CASSPELGRGKETQYF. CDR3 nucleotides: TGTGCCAGCAGCCCGGAACTAGGTCGGGGCAAAGAGACCCAGTACTTC.

This clone showed up just a few times. The V call is TRBV6-6, the J call TRBJ2-7, with D tentatively TRBD1 (6 bases). Looked up from germline, CDR1 is MNHNY and CDR2 is SVGAGI (reference sequence). The CDR3 contains 14 residues. Trimming took 2 bases from V and 7 from J, leaving 15 bases between them. The CDR3 sequence: CASSYPDSLWEQYF. CDR3 nucleotides: TGTGCCAGCAGTTACCCGGACAGTCTTTGGGAGCAGTACTTC.

The J gene is TRBJ1-2, the V gene TRBV10-2; no reliable D call. Germline lookup yields CDR1 WSHSY and CDR2 SAAADI. CDR3 length equals 14 residues. The germline V and J ends were trimmed by 4 bases and 4 bases, with 13 bases remaining between them. In DNA form, the CDR3 reads TGCGCCAGCAGTGTTGTCTTCAGTGGCTATGGCTACACCTTC. This codes for CASSVVFSGYGYTF.

V usage is TRBV6-5 and J usage is TRBJ2-3, with TRBD2 matching 9 bases. Germline assignment: CDR1 MNHEY and CDR2 SVGAGI. The CDR3 contains 15 residues. After removal of 6 bases from V and 0 bases from J, the junction contained 4 bases not matched to a gene. CDR3 nucleotides: TGTGCCAGCAGCCCAGGACTAGCGAGCACAGATACGCAGTATTTT. Its translation is CASSPGLASTDTQYF.

The rearrangement links TRBV21-1 to TRBJ1-5. TRBV21-1 is given as a pseudogene. The length of the CDR3 is 15 residues. The DNA of the CDR3 is TGTGCCAGCAGCAAAGATCCAGGGGAGGATCAGCCCCAGCATTTT. Amino acid sequence: CASSKDPGEDQPQHF.

The V gene is TRBV27, the J gene TRBJ1-5, with 11 bases that match TRBD1. This CDR3 spans 15 amino acids. Unmatched junction bases numbered 1, after V lost 6 bases and J lost 0 bases. Germline V gives CDR1 MNHEY, CDR2 SMNVEV (reference sequence). CDR3 sequence (DNA): TGTGCCAGCAGGGACAGGGGGCCTAGCAATCAGCCCCAGCATTTT. Translating gives CASRDRGPSNQPQHF.

The CDR3 DNA reads TGTGCCAGCAGCGTAGCTATTAACTCCGTCGGCTACACCTTC. This codes for CASSVAINSVGYTF. V is TRBV9 and J is TRBJ1-2, with no clear D. V lost 0 bases, J lost 8 bases, and 14 bases lay in between. The CDR3 length is 14 residues. Germline V CDR1 and CDR2: SGDLS, YYNGEE.

This sequence joins TRBV4-3 and TRBJ1-1; D remains unclear. The CDR3 covers 18 residues. V lost 4 bases, J lost 0 bases, and 21 bases lay in between. Germline CDR1 reads LGHNA; CDR2 reads YSLEER. The CDR3 loop is CASSRLGQSRGLNTEAFF. CDR3 bases: TGCGCCAGCAGCCGGCTTGGGCAGTCCCGCGGCCTGAACACTGAAGCTTTCTTT.

The genes are TRBV7-9 and TRBJ1-4; 7 bases line up with TRBD1. The junction had 13 bases not matched to a gene; V was cut back by 4 bases and J by 8 bases. This CDR3 has 16 amino acids. CDR1 is SEHNR, CDR2 FQNEAQ, per germline (reference sequence). The CDR3, as DNA: TGTGCCAGCAGCTCACCCGCAGGAACAGGGGAAGAAAAACTGTTTTTT. It translates to CASSSPAGTGEEKLFF. Complete variable domain (other parts from reference TRBV7-9 and TRBJ1-4): DTGVSQNPRHKITKRGQNVTFRCDPISEHNRLYWYRQTLGQGPEFLTYFQNEAQLEKSRLLSDRFSAERPKGSFSTLEIQRTEQGDSAMYLCASSSPAGTGEEKLFFGSGTQLSVL.

The V gene is TRBV12-3 or TRBV12-4, the J gene TRBJ2-7; D remains ambiguous. V dropped 7 bases and J dropped 7 bases, with 17 bases sitting between them. This CDR3 comprises 13 residues. The CDR3 loop is CASTLKGLGEQYF. In DNA form, the CDR3 reads TGTGCCAGCACCCTGAAGGGTCTGGGTGAGCAGTACTTC.

A remark on this clone: Distinct nucleotide sequences in the sample also encode this CDR3. The chain carries TRBV2 and TRBJ1-1, with 10 bases lining up with TRBD1. Germline V gives CDR1 SNHLY, CDR2 FYNNEI. V shed 4 bases and J 5 bases; nucleotides not matched to a gene: 1. This CDR3 contains 13 residues. The CDR3 reads CASSGDRGTEAFF. The DNA of the CDR3 is TGTGCCAGCAGTGGGGACAGGGGTACTGAAGCTTTCTTT.

The chain has TRBV6-6 and TRBJ2-7; D is ambiguous. The CDR3 length is 13 residues. Per the germline V gene, CDR1 is MNHNY and CDR2 is SVGAGI (reference sequence). Trimming took off 0 bases at V and 7 bases at J, with 10 bases between the two ends. The CDR3 DNA reads as TGTGCCAGCAGTTACTCGGTTCAGTGGGAGCAGTACTTC. Protein product: CASSYSVQWEQYF.

The chain links TRBV30 to TRBJ1-5; D is unresolved. Germline CDR1 is GTSNPN and CDR2 is SVGIG (reference sequence). V was pared by 2 bases and J by 3 bases, with 14 bases between. The CDR3 runs to 15 residues. In DNA form, the CDR3 reads TGTGCCTGGAGTCCCTCCGGACTCTACAATCAGCCCCAGCATTTT. As protein: CAWSPSGLYNQPQHF.

The chain joins TRBV4-1 to TRBJ2-1, with 8 bases lining up with TRBD2. V shed 4 bases, J shed 9 bases, and the junction held 20 bases outside the gene matches. This CDR3 is built from 18 residues. CDR1 and CDR2 (germline): MGHRA, YSYEKL. The CDR3 DNA reads as TGCGCCAGCAGCCTGAGGCAGGCACGGGAGGGAGGGCCCGGTGAGCAGTTCTTC. It is translated as CASSLRQAREGGPGEQFF.

Only one count was recorded for this clone. The rearrangement uses TRBV20-1 and TRBJ1-2; D possibly corresponds to TRBD1 (6 bases). Germline loops: CDR1 DFQATT, CDR2 SNEGSKA (reference sequence). The CDR3 length is 13 residues. V dropped 4 bases and J dropped 5 bases, with 14 bases sitting between them. The CDR3 loop is CSANDRKGYGYTF. CDR3 nucleotide sequence: TGCAGTGCTAATGACAGGAAAGGATATGGCTACACCTTC.

The rearrangement links TRBV7-2 to TRBJ2-7; no firm D call. Germline V gives CDR1 SGHTA, CDR2 FQGNSA. The CDR3 is 13 amino acids. Trimming left V 5 bases short and J 2 bases short, with 10 bases between. This CDR3 reads CASSLPGPYEQYF. CDR3 nucleotides: TGTGCCAGCAGCCTACCCGGCCCCTACGAGCAGTACTTC. Based on the CDR3 plus reference TRBV7-2 and TRBJ2-7, the full variable domain is GAGVSQSPSNKVTEKGKDVELRCDPISGHTALYWYRQSLGQGLEFLIYFQGNSAPDKSGLPSDRFSAERTGGSVSTLTIQRTQQEDSAVYLCASSLPGPYEQYFGPGTRLTVT.

V usage is TRBV5-1 and J usage is TRBJ2-7; 12 bases line up with TRBD2. Germline V gives CDR1 SGHRS, CDR2 YFSETQ. CDR3 size: 15 residues. Germline trimming cut 0 bases from V and 4 bases from J; bases unmatched to any gene: 2. CDR3 DNA sequence: TGCGCCAGCAGCTTGGGACTAGCGGGGGCTTACGAGCAGTACTTC. It specifies CASSLGLAGAYEQYF.

This clone was found a few times. Distinct nucleotide sequences in the sample also encode this CDR3. This chain links TRBV11-3 with TRBJ1-6, with unresolved D. The CDR3 runs 13 residues. The germline gives CDR1 SGHNT, CDR2 YENEEA. The V end lost 3 bases, the J end lost 3 bases, and 3 bases lay between the germline ends. The CDR3 DNA is TGTGCCAGCAGCTTCGGCTATAATTCACCCCTCCACTTT. Encoded protein: CASSFGYNSPLHF.

This rearrangement joins TRBV11-3 to TRBJ2-3; D is ambiguous. Deletions cut 4 bases from V and 2 bases from J, with 16 bases between. Germline-derived CDR1 and CDR2 are SGHNT and YENEEA. This CDR3 has 16 residues. CDR3 amino acids: CASSSQAAEVTDTQYF. The CDR3 DNA reads as TGTGCCAGCAGCTCCCAGGCCGCAGAGGTCACAGATACGCAGTATTTT.

The V gene is TRBV7-2, the J gene TRBJ2-5; D may be TRBD2 (6 bases). The germline CDR1 and CDR2 sequences are SGHTA and FQGNSA. The V and J ends lost 5 bases and 4 bases respectively, with 26 bases between them. The CDR3 is 18 amino acids. CDR3 region: CASSLRLAGTLRGETQYF. The DNA for the CDR3 is TGTGCCAGCAGCCTACGACTGGCGGGGACTCTCCGGGGAGAGACCCAGTACTTC.

V gene TRBV19 combines with J gene TRBJ1-1, with unresolved D. Deletions cut 5 bases from V and 7 bases from J, with 8 bases between. Germline lookup yields CDR1 LNHDA and CDR2 SQIVND (reference sequence). The CDR3 sequence is 11 residues long. The CDR3 loop is CASSRQVEAFF. The CDR3 bases are TGTGCCAGTAGTCGACAAGTTGAAGCTTTCTTT. Based on the CDR3 plus reference TRBV19 and TRBJ1-1, the full variable domain is DGGITQSPKYLFRKEGQNVTLSCEQNLNHDAMYWYRQDPGQGLRLIYYSQIVNDFQKGDIAEGYSVSREKKESFPLTVTSAQKNPTAFYLCASSRQVEAFFGQGTRLTVV.

CDR3 amino acids: CASSFRASGGVETQYF. In DNA form, the CDR3 reads TGTGCCAGCAGCTTTAGGGCTAGCGGGGGGGTGGAGACCCAGTACTTC. This sequence joins TRBV7-2 and TRBJ2-5; 12 positions match TRBD2. The CDR3 totals 16 residues. Germline V gene sequence: CDR1 SGHTA, CDR2 FQGNSA. With V trimmed by 3 bases and J by 5 bases, 7 bases remained unmatched.

The chain has TRBV9 and TRBJ2-1, with D possibly being TRBD2 (7 bases). The CDR3 is made up of 14 amino acids. V was trimmed by 4 bases and J by 7 bases, leaving 15 bases between them. The germline V gene encodes CDR1 SGDLS and CDR2 YYNGEE. The CDR3 spells CASSYEGGRNEQFF. CDR3 in DNA: TGTGCCAGCAGCTATGAGGGGGGGAGGAATGAGCAGTTCTTC.

The rearrangement uses TRBV7-9 and TRBJ1-6; 7 positions match TRBD1. V gave up 3 bases and J gave up 8 bases; unmatched junction bases: 4. The CDR3 is 14 amino acids. CDR1 is SEHNR and CDR2 is FQNEAQ in the germline V gene (reference sequence). As DNA, the CDR3 is TGTGCCAGCAGCTTGGAGGGGGCGGATTCACCCCTCCACTTT. As protein: CASSLEGADSPLHF.